Listed below are T cell receptor beta chains from one sample, sequenced in a study of T cell changes during pregnancy in multiple sclerosis. Clones were read by immunoSEQ multiplex PCR, and TCRdb kept only the in-frame ones, dropping some. The table shows about 100,000 clones, with 91% occurring only once. Source: peripheral blood, taken after pregnancy. The receptors were gathered from a female donor with multiple sclerosis, enrolled in a pregnancy study. CDR3s include the opening cysteine and the closing phenylalanine or tryptophan. Each record gives: clone size, J gene, D gene, CDR3 length, V gene, CDR3 protein, CDR3 DNA. The D gene is left open where the match is weak. Some rows mark clone size as missing; the rest say once, few, many or name a class of expanded clone.

- TRBJ2-1 - 10 TRBV29-1 CSVRQVVQFF TGCAGCGTCCGACAGGTGGTGCAGTTCTTC
once TRBJ2-7 TRBD1 14 TRBV5-1 CASSLAGQGHEQYF TGCGCCAGCAGCTTGGCGGGACAGGGTCACGAGCAGTACTTC
- TRBJ1-5 - 20 TRBV18 CASSPRRGQGAPVGNQPQHF TGTGCCAGCTCACCAAGAAGGGGCCAAGGGGCCCCCGTCGGCAATCAGCCCCAGCATTTT
- TRBJ2-5 - 15 TRBV7-3 CASSSRGGIKETQYF TGTGCCAGCAGCTCGCGGGGCGGCATTAAAGAGACCCAGTACTTC
few TRBJ1-1 TRBD1 16 TRBV5-4 CASSSGQELLNTEAFF TGTGCCAGCAGCTCTGGACAGGAATTACTGAACACTGAAGCTTTCTTT
- TRBJ1-4 - 15 TRBV6-1 CASRRVTVTNEKLFF TGTGCCAGCAGGAGAGTGACAGTCACTAATGAAAAACTGTTTTTT
- TRBJ2-1 - 15 TRBV21-1 CASSNSIRQTYEQFF TGTGCCAGCAGCAATTCGATAAGACAGACCTATGAGCAGTTCTTC
- TRBJ1-1 - 10 TRBV6-5 CASGLTEAFF TGTGCCAGCGGGCTCACTGAAGCTTTCTTT
- TRBJ1-2 - 14 TRBV2 CASSSPGGLYGYTF TGTGCCAGCAGCTCCCCCGGGGGTCTTTATGGCTACACCTTC
- TRBJ1-2 - 15 TRBV4-1 CASSGTGALLEGYTF TGCGCCAGCAGCGGAACAGGTGCCCTATTGGAAGGCTACACCTTC
- TRBJ1-2 - 14 TRBV4-2 CASSQDGGNYGYTF TGTGCCAGCAGCCAAGACGGAGGCAACTATGGCTACACCTTC
- TRBJ1-2 TRBD1 15 TRBV19 CASSIGDRVNYGYTF TGTGCCAGTAGTATAGGGGACAGGGTCAACTATGGCTACACCTTC
- TRBJ1-2 TRBD1 15 TRBV9 CASSVDGQGVWGYTF TGTGCCAGCAGCGTAGATGGACAGGGGGTTTGGGGCTACACCTTC
- TRBJ1-6 TRBD1 14 TRBV5-8 CASSLDRGFSPLHF TGTGCCAGCAGCTTGGACAGGGGATTCTCACCCCTCCACTTT
- TRBJ2-7 - 15 TRBV5-8 CASSLAGLRAFEQYF TGTGCCAGCAGCTTGGCTGGGTTGAGGGCGTTCGAGCAGTACTTC
- TRBJ1-2 - 13 TRBV7-2 CASSFLGEKGYTF TGTGCCAGCAGCTTTCTGGGCGAAAAGGGCTACACCTTC
- TRBJ1-2 - 13 TRBV19 CVSSAGFNYGYTF TGTGTCAGTAGTGCCGGTTTTAACTATGGCTACACCTTC
- TRBJ2-7 - 11 TRBV7-2 CASSLEVGQYF TGTGCCAGCAGCTTAGAGGTGGGGCAATACTTC
- TRBJ2-1 TRBD2 16 TRBV9 CASSVAGTTFKTEQFF TGTGCCAGCAGCGTAGCAGGGACTACCTTTAAGACTGAGCAGTTCTTC
- TRBJ2-3 TRBD2 15 TRBV7-2 CASSFGGGTTDTQYF TGTGCCAGCAGCTTCGGCGGGGGGACCACAGATACGCAGTATTTT
- TRBJ2-7 - 13 TRBV29-1 CSVEIDGSYEQYF TGCAGCGTTGAAATAGACGGGTCCTACGAGCAGTACTTC
- TRBJ1-1 TRBD1 15 TRBV19 CASSIPRTGLTEAFF TGTGCCAGTAGTATACCACGGACAGGGCTGACTGAAGCTTTCTTT
- TRBJ2-3 - 13 TRBV10-1 CASNSGVTDTQYF TGCGCCAGCAACTCCGGGGTCACAGATACGCAGTATTTT
- TRBJ2-2 TRBD2 13 TRBV6-5 CASSDAGVGELFF TGTGCCAGCAGCGACGCGGGGGTTGGGGAGCTGTTTTTT
- TRBJ1-4 - 15 TRBV4-1 CASSQVGGANEKLFF TGCGCCAGCAGCCAAGTTGGAGGGGCGAATGAAAAACTGTTTTTT
- TRBJ2-7 TRBD2 14 TRBV9 CASSVREGPYEQYF TGTGCCAGCAGCGTAAGGGAGGGCCCCTACGAGCAGTACTTC
- TRBJ2-3 TRBD2 16 TRBV2 CASSVLPSGGTDTQYF TGTGCCAGCAGTGTGCTTCCTAGCGGGGGCACAGATACGCAGTATTTT
- TRBJ2-7 - 14 TRBV2 CASSVDSSSYEQYF TGTGCCAGCAGTGTGGACAGCAGCTCCTACGAGCAGTACTTC
- TRBJ2-7 TRBD2 16 TRBV11-2 CASSVPASGGSYEQYF TGTGCCAGCAGCGTCCCCGCTAGCGGGGGGTCCTACGAGCAGTACTTC
- TRBJ1-5 TRBD1 18 TRBV6-4 CASSGPPGTGMGNQPQHF TGTGCCAGCAGTGGCCCCCCCGGGACAGGGATGGGCAATCAGCCCCAGCATTTT
- TRBJ2-3 TRBD2 15 TRBV9 CASSVSGDTTDTQYF TGTGCCAGCAGCGTAAGCGGGGATACTACAGATACGCAGTATTTT
- TRBJ1-1 TRBD1 15 TRBV7-8 CASSLVEAGGAEAFF TGTGCCAGCAGCTTAGTTGAGGCAGGGGGTGCTGAAGCTTTCTTT
- TRBJ1-4 TRBD1 15 TRBV5-1 CASSLQTGIGEKLFF TGCGCCAGCAGCCTACAGACAGGGATCGGGGAAAAACTGTTTTTT
- TRBJ2-3 TRBD1 14 TRBV5-6 CASSLGQGASTQYF TGTGCCAGCAGCTTGGGGCAGGGGGCGAGTACGCAGTATTTT
once TRBJ1-2 - 12 TRBV29-1 CSVGSGEDGYTF TGCAGCGTTGGGTCAGGGGAAGATGGCTACACCTTC
- TRBJ2-5 - 13 TRBV10-2 CARRGLNQETQYF TGCGCCCGAAGGGGCCTAAACCAAGAGACCCAGTACTTC
- TRBJ1-4 TRBD1 14 TRBV5-1 CASSYRGTNEKLFF TGCGCCAGCAGCTACAGGGGAACTAATGAAAAACTGTTTTTT
- TRBJ2-1 TRBD1 17 TRBV19 CASKSRGHYGWRNEQFF TGTGCCAGTAAGTCGAGGGGGCACTACGGATGGAGGAATGAGCAGTTCTTC
- TRBJ2-3 TRBD2 15 TRBV5-4 CASSLRRGDPDTQYF TGTGCCAGCAGCTTGCGCCGGGGGGACCCAGATACGCAGTATTTT
- TRBJ2-7 TRBD2 15 TRBV9 CASSVGLAETYEQYF TGTGCCAGCAGCGTTGGACTAGCGGAGACCTACGAGCAGTACTTC
- TRBJ1-1 - 14 TRBV2 CASSGYTGVTEAFF TGTGCCAGCAGCGGCTATACGGGAGTCACTGAAGCTTTCTTT
- TRBJ1-6 - 15 TRBV7-6 CASSLVARGNSPLHF TGTGCCAGCAGCTTAGTTGCCAGGGGTAATTCACCCCTCCACTTT
- TRBJ1-1 - 12 TRBV29-1 CSVAGAVTEAFF TGCAGCGTTGCTGGGGCGGTGACTGAAGCTTTCTTT
- TRBJ1-1 - 15 TRBV6-5 CASSYARGLNTEAFF TGTGCCAGCAGTTACGCCCGCGGGTTGAACACTGAAGCTTTCTTT
few TRBJ2-2 TRBD1 16 TRBV7-8 CASSLRDRVEAGELFF TGTGCCAGCAGCCTGAGGGACAGGGTCGAAGCCGGGGAGCTGTTTTTT
- TRBJ2-2 - 18 TRBV5-6 CASSLEAGLRSLAGELFF TGTGCCAGCAGCTTGGAGGCGGGACTTAGATCTTTGGCCGGGGAGCTGTTTTTT
- TRBJ1-2 TRBD1 15 TRBV6-5 CASSYSRDRGQGYTF TGTGCCAGCAGTTACTCTCGTGACAGGGGGCAAGGCTACACCTTC
- TRBJ2-2 TRBD2 19 TRBV5-1 CASSLAGPPSAGGTGELFF TGCGCCAGCAGCTTGGCCGGTCCCCCTTCCGCGGGGGGGACCGGGGAGCTGTTTTTT
- TRBJ1-5 TRBD1 15 TRBV15 CATSGTGRLNQPQHF TGTGCCACCAGCGGGACAGGTAGGCTCAATCAGCCCCAGCATTTT
- TRBJ2-5 - 14 TRBV14 CASSQDRGRETQYF TGTGCCAGCAGCCAAGATCGAGGGCGGGAGACCCAGTACTTC
- TRBJ2-1 TRBD1 15 TRBV10-2 CASNPDRGLYNEQFF TGCGCCAGCAATCCGGACAGGGGGCTTTACAATGAGCAGTTCTTC
- TRBJ2-7 TRBD2 14 TRBV4-1 CASSQEGGEYEQYF TGCGCCAGCAGCCAAGAGGGAGGGGAATACGAGCAGTACTTC
- TRBJ2-3 TRBD1 16 TRBV5-6 CASSLGSRGRGDTQYF TGTGCCAGCAGCTTGGGGTCGAGGGGGCGAGGAGATACGCAGTATTTT
- TRBJ2-1 TRBD2 15 TRBV7-6 CASSPESGSYNEQFF TGTGCCAGCAGCCCAGAGAGCGGGAGCTACAATGAGCAGTTCTTC
- TRBJ2-7 - 14 TRBV25-1 CASSEWTVPYEQYF TGTGCCAGCAGTGAGTGGACAGTGCCCTACGAGCAGTACTTC
few TRBJ1-1 TRBD1 13 TRBV11-3 CASSFRGETEAFF TGTGCCAGCAGCTTCAGGGGGGAAACTGAAGCTTTCTTT
- TRBJ2-1 - 13 TRBV2 CASSEQDYNEQFF TGTGCCAGCAGTGAACAGGATTACAATGAGCAGTTCTTC
- TRBJ2-1 - 17 TRBV15 CATSRDSPLSAYNEQFF TGTGCCACCAGCAGAGATAGCCCCTTGTCAGCCTACAATGAGCAGTTCTTC
- TRBJ2-4 - 17 TRBV18 CASSPLQGFGAKNIQYF TGTGCCAGCTCACCACTCCAGGGTTTTGGGGCCAAAAACATTCAGTACTTC